This TCR beta chain was sequenced in a study of control samples from healthy donors and cancer patients. The method was immunoSEQ multiplex PCR; TCRdb's version includes in-frame clones alone and lacks a portion of them. The sample lists roughly 130,000 clones, around 96% seen once, with less than 4.5% in the top ten. Looked up from germline, CDR1 is MNHEY and CDR2 is SVGEGT. Trimming removed 2 bases from V and 6 bases from J; junction bases left unmatched: 5. CDR3 length equals 15 residues. The V and J genes are TRBV6-2 or TRBV6-3 and TRBJ1-4, with 8 bases matching TRBD1. The receptor was derived from a young man in good health. Sequenced input: blood. The CDR3 sequence is CASSYATGEDEKLFF. Here the CDR3 DNA reads TGTGCCAGCAGTTACGCGACAGGGGAAGATGAAAAACTGTTTTTT.